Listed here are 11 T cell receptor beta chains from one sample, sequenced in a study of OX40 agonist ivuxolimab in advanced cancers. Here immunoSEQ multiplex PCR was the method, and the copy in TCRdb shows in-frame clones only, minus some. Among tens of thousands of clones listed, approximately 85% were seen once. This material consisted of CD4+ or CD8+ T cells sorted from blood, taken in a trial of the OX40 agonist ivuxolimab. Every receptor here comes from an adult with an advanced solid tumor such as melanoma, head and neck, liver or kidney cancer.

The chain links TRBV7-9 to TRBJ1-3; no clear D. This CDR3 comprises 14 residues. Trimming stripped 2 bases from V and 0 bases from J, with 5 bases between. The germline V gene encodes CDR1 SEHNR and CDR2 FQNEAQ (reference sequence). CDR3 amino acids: CASSLRVSGNTIYF. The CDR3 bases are TGTGCCAGCAGCTTAAGGGTCTCTGGAAACACCATATATTTT.

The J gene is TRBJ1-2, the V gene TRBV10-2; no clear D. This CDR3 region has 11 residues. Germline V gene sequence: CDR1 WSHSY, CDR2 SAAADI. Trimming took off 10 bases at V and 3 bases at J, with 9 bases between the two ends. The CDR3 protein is CATHGDYGYTF. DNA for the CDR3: TGCGCCACCCACGGTGACTATGGCTACACCTTC.

For the CDR3, the DNA is TGTGCCAGCAGTGCCGGGGATACGCAGTATTTT. This gives the protein CASSAGDTQYF. V usage is TRBV7-6 and J usage is TRBJ2-3; D is ambiguous. The germline V gene has CDR1 SGHVS and CDR2 FNYEAQ. CDR3 length equals 11 residues. V shed 6 bases and J shed 6 bases, with 7 bases lying between them.

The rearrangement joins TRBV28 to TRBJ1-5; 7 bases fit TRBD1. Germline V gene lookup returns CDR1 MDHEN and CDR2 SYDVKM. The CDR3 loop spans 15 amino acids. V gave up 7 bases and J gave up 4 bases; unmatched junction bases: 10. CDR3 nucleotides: TGTGCCAGCACCGACCGCGTCAGGGGGAATCAGCCCCAGCATTTT. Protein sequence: CASTDRVRGNQPQHF. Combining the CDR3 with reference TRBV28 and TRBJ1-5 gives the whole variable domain DVKVTQSSRYLVKRTGEKVFLECVQDMDHENMFWYRQDPGLGLRLIYFSYDVKMKEKGDIPEGYSVSREKKERFSLILESASTNQTSMYLCASTDRVRGNQPQHFGDGTRLSIL.

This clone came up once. The CDR3 DNA reads TGCGCCAGCAGCTTGGAATCGGGGACCTACGAGCAGTACTTC. Residues: CASSLESGTYEQYF. J is TRBJ2-7 and V is TRBV5-1; D possibly corresponds to TRBD2 (5 bases). Germline assignment: CDR1 SGHRS and CDR2 YFSETQ. The CDR3 is 14 amino acids. The germline V and J ends were trimmed by 0 bases and 2 bases, with 9 bases remaining between them. The variable domain in full, with the rest retrieved from reference TRBV5-1 and TRBJ2-7, is KAGVTQTPRYLIKTRGQQVTLSCSPISGHRSVSWYQQTPGQGLQFLFEYFSETQRNKGNFPGRFSGRQFSNSRSEMNVSTLELGDSALYLCASSLESGTYEQYFGPGTRLTVT.

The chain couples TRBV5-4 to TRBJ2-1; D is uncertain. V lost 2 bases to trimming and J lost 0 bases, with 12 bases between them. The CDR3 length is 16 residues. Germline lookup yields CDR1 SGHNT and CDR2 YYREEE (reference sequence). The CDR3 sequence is CASSFGQHDSYNEQFF. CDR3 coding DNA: TGTGCCAGCAGCTTCGGCCAGCACGACTCCTACAATGAGCAGTTCTTC.

This CDR3 is CASSPLPDRGTNYGYTF. DNA for the CDR3: TGTGCCAGCAGCCCCCTACCGGACAGGGGCACCAACTATGGCTACACCTTC. The chain couples TRBV2 to TRBJ1-2; TRBD1 aligns across 9 bases. This CDR3 comprises 17 residues. The V gene's germline CDR1 is SNHLY and CDR2 FYNNEI. V trimming: 6 bases; J trimming: 2 bases; junction bases outside the gene matches: 13.

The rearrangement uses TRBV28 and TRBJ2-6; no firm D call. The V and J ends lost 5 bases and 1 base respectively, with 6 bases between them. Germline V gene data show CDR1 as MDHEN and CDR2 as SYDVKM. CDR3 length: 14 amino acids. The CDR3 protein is CASSAPSGANVLTF. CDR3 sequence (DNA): TGTGCCAGCAGTGCTCCTTCTGGGGCCAACGTCCTGACTTTC.

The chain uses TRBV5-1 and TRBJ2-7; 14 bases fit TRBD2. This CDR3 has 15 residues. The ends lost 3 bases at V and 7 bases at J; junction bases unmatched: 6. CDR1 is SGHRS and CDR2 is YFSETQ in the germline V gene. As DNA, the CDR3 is TGCGCCAGCAGCTGGGGGACTAGCGGGAGTGATGAGCAGTACTTC. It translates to CASSWGTSGSDEQYF.

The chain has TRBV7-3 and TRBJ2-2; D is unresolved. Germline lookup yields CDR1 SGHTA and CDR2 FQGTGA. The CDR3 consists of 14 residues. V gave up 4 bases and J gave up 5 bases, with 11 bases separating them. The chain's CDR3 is CASSSGLGTGELFF. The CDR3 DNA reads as TGTGCCAGCAGCTCTGGGTTGGGGACCGGGGAGCTGTTTTTT.

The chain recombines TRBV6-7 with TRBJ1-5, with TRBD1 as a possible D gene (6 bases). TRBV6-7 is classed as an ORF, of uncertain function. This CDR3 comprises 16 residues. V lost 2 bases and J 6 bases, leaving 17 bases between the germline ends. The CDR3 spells CASSYEGVTNLQPQHF. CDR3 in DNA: TGTGCCAGCAGTTACGAGGGGGTAACCAACCTTCAGCCCCAGCATTTT.